This T cell receptor (beta chain) was retrieved from a study of a mutant IDH1 vaccine in newly diagnosed glioma. Concerning this clone itself: Its antigen is not known.

Time point noted: week 47, end of study. Vaccine doses each comprised 300 ug of mutant IDH1 20-mer peptide, with topical imiquimod. TCRdb's table, derived via immunoSEQ multiplex PCR, lists solely in-frame clones and lacks some. The sample records some 32,000 clones, roughly 89% being singletons. This clonotype originated in a man in his forties with glioma. Specimen: PBMCs, collected from a glioma patient whose treatment included an IDH1 peptide vaccine.

The CDR3, as DNA: TGTGCCAGCAGGGCAAGGGGGGCCCATGGGGGCTACACCTTC. Translating gives CASRARGAHGGYTF. The V call is TRBV27, the J call TRBJ1-2, with D perhaps matching TRBD1 (6 bases). Looked up from germline, CDR1 is MNHEY and CDR2 is SMNVEV (reference sequence). The CDR3 contains 14 residues. V dropped 6 bases and J dropped 8 bases, with 19 bases sitting between them.